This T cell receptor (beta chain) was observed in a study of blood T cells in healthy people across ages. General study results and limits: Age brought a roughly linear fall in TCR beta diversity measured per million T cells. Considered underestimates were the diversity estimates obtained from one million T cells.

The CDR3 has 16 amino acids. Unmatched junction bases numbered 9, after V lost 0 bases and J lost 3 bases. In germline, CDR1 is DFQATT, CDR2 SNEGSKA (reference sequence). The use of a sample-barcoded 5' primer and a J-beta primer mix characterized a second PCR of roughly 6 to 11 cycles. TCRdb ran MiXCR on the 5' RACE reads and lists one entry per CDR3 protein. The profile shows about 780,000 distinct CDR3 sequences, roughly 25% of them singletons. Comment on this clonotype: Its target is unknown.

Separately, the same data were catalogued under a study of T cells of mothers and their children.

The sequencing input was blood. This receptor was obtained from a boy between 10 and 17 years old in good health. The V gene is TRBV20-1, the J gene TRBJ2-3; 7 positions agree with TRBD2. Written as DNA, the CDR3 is TGCAGTGCTAGAGAACGGGGCAGCGGGGCGACAGATACGCAGTATTTT. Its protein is CSARERGSGATDTQYF.